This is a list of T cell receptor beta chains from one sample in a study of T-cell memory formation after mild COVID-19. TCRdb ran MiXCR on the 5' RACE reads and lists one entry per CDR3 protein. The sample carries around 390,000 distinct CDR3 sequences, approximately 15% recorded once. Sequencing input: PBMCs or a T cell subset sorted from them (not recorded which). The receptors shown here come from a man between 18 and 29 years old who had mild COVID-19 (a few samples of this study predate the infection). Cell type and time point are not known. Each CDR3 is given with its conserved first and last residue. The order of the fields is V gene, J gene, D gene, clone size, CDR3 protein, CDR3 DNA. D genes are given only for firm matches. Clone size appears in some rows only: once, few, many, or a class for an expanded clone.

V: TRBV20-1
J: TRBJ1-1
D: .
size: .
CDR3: CSAGKGPIHTEAFF
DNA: TGCAGTGCTGGAAAGGGACCGATCCACACTGAAGCTTTCTTT

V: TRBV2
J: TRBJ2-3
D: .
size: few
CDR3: CASSDGAPSTDTQYF
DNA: TGTGCCAGCAGTGATGGGGCACCCAGCACAGATACGCAGTATTTT

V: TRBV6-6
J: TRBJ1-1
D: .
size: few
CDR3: CASSYTGWNTEAFF
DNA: TGTGCCAGCAGTTACACCGGCTGGAACACTGAAGCTTTCTTT

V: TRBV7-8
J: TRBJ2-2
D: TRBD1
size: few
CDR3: CASSSARGPGGELFF
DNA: TGTGCCAGCAGCTCTGCTAGGGGGCCAGGCGGGGAGCTGTTTTTT

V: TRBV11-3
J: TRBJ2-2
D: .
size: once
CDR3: CASSPSGRNTGELFF
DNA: TGTGCCAGCAGCCCCTCGGGCAGGAACACCGGGGAGCTGTTTTTT

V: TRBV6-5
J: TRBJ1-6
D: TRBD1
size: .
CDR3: CASSYSPDRGSPLHF
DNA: TGTGCCAGCAGTTACTCGCCCGACAGGGGATCACCCCTCCACTTT

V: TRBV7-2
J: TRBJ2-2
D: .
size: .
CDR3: CASQNHVGELFF
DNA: TGTGCCAGCCAAAACCACGTCGGGGAGCTGTTTTTT

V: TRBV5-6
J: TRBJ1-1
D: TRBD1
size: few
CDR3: CASCQGGEGTEAFF
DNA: TGTGCCAGCTGCCAGGGGGGGGAGGGCACTGAAGCTTTCTTT

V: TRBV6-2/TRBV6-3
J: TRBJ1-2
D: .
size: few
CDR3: CASSYFPGNYGYTF
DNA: TGTGCCAGCAGTTACTTTCCAGGCAACTATGGCTACACCTTC

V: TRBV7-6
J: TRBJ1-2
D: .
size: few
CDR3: CASSSGLDYGYTF
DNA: TGTGCCAGCAGCTCGGGGTTGGACTATGGCTACACCTTC

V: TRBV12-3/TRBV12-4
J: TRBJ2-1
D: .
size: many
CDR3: CASSSRPVNEQFF
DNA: TGTGCCAGCAGCTCTCGACCGGTCAATGAGCAGTTCTTC

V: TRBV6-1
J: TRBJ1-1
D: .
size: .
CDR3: CASAGHANTEAFF
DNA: TGTGCCAGCGCAGGACACGCGAACACTGAAGCTTTCTTT

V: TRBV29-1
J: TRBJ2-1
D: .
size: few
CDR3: CSGTESSYNEQFF
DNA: TGCAGCGGGACAGAGAGCTCCTACAATGAGCAGTTCTTC

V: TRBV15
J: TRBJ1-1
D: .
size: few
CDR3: CATSSPVGQQNTEAFF
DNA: TGTGCCACCAGCAGCCCAGTTGGGCAGCAGAACACTGAAGCTTTCTTT

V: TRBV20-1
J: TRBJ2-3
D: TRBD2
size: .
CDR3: CSAEVPLAGGPADTQYF
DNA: TGCAGTGCCGAAGTACCCCTAGCGGGGGGGCCCGCAGATACGCAGTATTTT

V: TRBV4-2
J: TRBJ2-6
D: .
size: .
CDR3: CASSQVVGTLRTGANVLTF
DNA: TGTGCCAGCAGCCAAGTGGTCGGGACACTTCGAACTGGGGCCAACGTCCTGACTTTC

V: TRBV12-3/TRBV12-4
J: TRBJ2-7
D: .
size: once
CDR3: CASSFSGFASYEQYF
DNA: TGTGCCAGCAGTTTCTCAGGCTTCGCGTCCTACGAGCAGTACTTC

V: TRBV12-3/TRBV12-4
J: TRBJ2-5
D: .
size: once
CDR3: CASSLGRPPQETQYF
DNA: TGTGCCAGCAGTTTAGGGCGTCCCCCTCAAGAGACCCAGTACTTC

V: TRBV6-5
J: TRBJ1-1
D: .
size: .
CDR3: CASRARVLNTEAFF
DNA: TGTGCCAGCAGGGCCCGAGTTCTGAACACTGAAGCTTTCTTT

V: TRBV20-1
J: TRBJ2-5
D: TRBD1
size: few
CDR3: CSARDSPETQYF
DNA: TGCAGTGCCAGGGACAGCCCAGAGACCCAGTACTTC

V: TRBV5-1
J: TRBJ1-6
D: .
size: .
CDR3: CASSLAGAGNSPLHF
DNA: TGCGCCAGCAGCTTGGCAGGGGCTGGTAATTCACCCCTCCACTTT

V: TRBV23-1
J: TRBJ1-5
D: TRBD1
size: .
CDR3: CASLDRDQPQHF
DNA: TGCGCCAGCCTTGACAGGGACCAGCCCCAGCATTTT

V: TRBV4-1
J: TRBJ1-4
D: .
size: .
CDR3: CASSQALETDHEKLFF
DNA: TGCGCCAGCAGCCAAGCTTTGGAGACAGACCATGAAAAACTGTTTTTT

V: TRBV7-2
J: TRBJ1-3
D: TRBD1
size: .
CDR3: CASSLDRDPGNTIYF
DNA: TGTGCCAGCAGCTTGGACAGGGATCCCGGAAACACCATATATTTT

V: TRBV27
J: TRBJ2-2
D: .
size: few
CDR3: CASRPGVGSGELFF
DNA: TGTGCCAGCAGGCCCGGAGTAGGCAGCGGGGAGCTGTTTTTT

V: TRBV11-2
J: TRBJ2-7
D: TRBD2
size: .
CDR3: CASSGRLAGLYEQYF
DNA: TGTGCCAGCAGCGGACGACTAGCGGGGTTGTACGAGCAGTACTTC

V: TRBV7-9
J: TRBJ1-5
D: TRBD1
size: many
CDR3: CASSRTGDQPQHF
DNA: TGTGCCAGCAGTCGGACAGGGGACCAGCCCCAGCATTTT